The table lists the clone carrying this TCR beta chain with a few counts. Described time point: new active TB diagnosis, blood taken before or within 7 days of starting treatment. Sequencing used immunoSEQ multiplex PCR; TCRdb keeps in-frame clones, though not all of them. The data hold about 30,000 clones, with about 91% observed a single time. Germline-derived CDR1 and CDR2 are SGHKS and YYEKEE (reference sequence). The CDR3 extends over 11 amino acids. The ends were cut back, 4 bases at V and 4 bases at J, with 6 bases in the middle. The data were obtained in a study of T cells in tuberculosis. Across the whole study: PBMC were archived before or within 7 days of starting treatment.

The material sequenced was PBMCs, taken at tuberculosis diagnosis. The rearrangement uses TRBV5-5 and TRBJ2-7; D unresolved. The source of this sequence is an adult with tuberculosis. The CDR3 nucleotides read TGTGCCAGCAGCCGGTTTTACGAGCAGTACTTC. As protein: CASSRFYEQYF. Full variable domain (remainder filled in from reference TRBV5-5 and TRBJ2-7): DAGVTQSPTHLIKTRGQQVTLRCSPISGHKSVSWYQQVLGQGPQFIFQYYEKEERGRGNFPDRFSARQFPNYSSELNVNALLLGDSALYLCASSRFYEQYFGPGTRLTVT.